This TCR beta chain was captured by sequencing in a study of Ad26.COV2.S vaccination and SARS-CoV-2 variants. On the study more broadly: The donor belonged to the COV1001 Ad26.COV2.S trial arm. The study gave Ad26.COV2.S intramuscularly, once or twice 56 days apart. Overall study results and limits: The study found similar non-spike TCR breadth in vaccine and placebo recipients.

Specified treatment: around 19 received Ad26.COV2.S at low or high dose, single or two shots; 5 received placebo; per-sample allocation not given. The samples were gathered on day 63 after the first injection of vaccine or placebo. Donation came from an adult in Boston who was aged 18-55 years. On this clone itself: Its antigen is still unknown.

The germline gives CDR1 MNHEY, CDR2 SMNVEV (reference sequence). CDR3 size: 15 residues. V trimming: 4 bases; J trimming: 5 bases; junction bases outside the gene matches: 10. Sequencing was performed with immunoSEQ multiplex PCR; in TCRdb, only in-frame clones are kept and a portion is missing. The sample has around 450,000 clones, around 90% seen once. The sample was peripheral blood, taken in a trial of Ad26.COV2.S vaccine versus placebo. The sequence was obtained from a person between 18 and 59 years old who received the Ad26.COV2.S COVID-19 vaccine or a placebo. The chain combines TRBV27 with TRBJ1-2; TRBD1 agrees at 7 bases. The CDR3 DNA reads TGTGCCAGCAGTTCTGCCCGGGACAGTCTTTATGGCTACACCTTC. This encodes CASSSARDSLYGYTF.